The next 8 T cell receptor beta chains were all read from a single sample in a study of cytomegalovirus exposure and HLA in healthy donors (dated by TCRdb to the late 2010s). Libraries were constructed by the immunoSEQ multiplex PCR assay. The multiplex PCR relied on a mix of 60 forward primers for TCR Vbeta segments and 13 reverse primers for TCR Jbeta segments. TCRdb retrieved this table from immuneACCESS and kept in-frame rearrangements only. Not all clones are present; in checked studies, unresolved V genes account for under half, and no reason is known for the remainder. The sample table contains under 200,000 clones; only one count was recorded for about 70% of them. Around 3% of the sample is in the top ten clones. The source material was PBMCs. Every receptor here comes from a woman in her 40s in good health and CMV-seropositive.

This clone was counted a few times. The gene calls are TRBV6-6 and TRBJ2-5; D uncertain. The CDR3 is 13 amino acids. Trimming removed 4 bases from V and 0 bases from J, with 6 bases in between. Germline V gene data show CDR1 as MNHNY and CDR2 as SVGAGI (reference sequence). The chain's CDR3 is CASSSRYQETQYF. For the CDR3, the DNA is TGTGCCAGCAGTTCCAGGTACCAAGAGACCCAGTACTTC.

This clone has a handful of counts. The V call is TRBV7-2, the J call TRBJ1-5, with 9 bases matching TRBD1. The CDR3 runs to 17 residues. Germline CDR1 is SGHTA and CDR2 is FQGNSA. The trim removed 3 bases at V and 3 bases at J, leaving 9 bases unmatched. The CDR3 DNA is TGTGCCAGCAGCTTGTGGGGGACAGGGATGTCCAATCAGCCCCAGCATTTT. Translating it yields CASSLWGTGMSNQPQHF.

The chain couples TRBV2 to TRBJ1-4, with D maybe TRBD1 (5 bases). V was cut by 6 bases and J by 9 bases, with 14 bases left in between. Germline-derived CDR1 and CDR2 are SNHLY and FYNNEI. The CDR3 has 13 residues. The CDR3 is CASRTDLTKKLFF. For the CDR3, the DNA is TGTGCCAGCAGGACAGATCTAACAAAAAAACTGTTTTTT.

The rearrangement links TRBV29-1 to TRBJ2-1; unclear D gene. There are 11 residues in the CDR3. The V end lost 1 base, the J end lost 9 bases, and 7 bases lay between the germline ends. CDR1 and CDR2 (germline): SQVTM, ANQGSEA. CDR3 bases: TGCAGCGTTGAAGCCCGAGGTGAGCAGTTCTTC. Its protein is CSVEARGEQFF.

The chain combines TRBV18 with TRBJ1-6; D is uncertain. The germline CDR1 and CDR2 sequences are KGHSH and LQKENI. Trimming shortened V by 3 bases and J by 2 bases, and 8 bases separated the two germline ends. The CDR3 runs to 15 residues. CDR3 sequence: CASSPGGTYNSPLHF. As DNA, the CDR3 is TGTGCCAGCTCACCGGGAGGGACCTATAATTCACCCCTCCACTTT.

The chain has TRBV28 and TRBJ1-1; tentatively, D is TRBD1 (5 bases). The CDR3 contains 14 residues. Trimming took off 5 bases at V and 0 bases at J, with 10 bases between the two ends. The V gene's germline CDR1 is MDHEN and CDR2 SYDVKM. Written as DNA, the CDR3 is TGTGCCAGCAGTCCCGGACATCTGAACACTGAAGCTTTCTTT. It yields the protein CASSPGHLNTEAFF.

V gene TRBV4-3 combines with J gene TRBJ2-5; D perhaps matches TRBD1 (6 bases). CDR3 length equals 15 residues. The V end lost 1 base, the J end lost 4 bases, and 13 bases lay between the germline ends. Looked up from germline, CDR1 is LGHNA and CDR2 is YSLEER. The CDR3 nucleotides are TGCGCCAGCAGCCAAGCACAGGGAGTCGGAGAGACCCAGTACTTC. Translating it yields CASSQAQGVGETQYF.

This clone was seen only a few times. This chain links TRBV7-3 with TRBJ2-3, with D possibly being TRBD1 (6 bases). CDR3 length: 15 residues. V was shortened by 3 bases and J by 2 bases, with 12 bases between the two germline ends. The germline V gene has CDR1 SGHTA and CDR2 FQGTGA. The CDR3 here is CASSLAGAVTDTQYF. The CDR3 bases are TGTGCCAGCAGCTTGGCAGGGGCTGTCACAGATACGCAGTATTTT. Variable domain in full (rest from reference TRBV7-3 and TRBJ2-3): GAGVSQTPSNKVTEKGKYVELRCDPISGHTALYWYRQSLGQGPEFLIYFQGTGAADDSGLPNDRFFAVRPEGSVSTLKIQRTERGDSAVYLCASSLAGAVTDTQYFGPGTRLTVL.